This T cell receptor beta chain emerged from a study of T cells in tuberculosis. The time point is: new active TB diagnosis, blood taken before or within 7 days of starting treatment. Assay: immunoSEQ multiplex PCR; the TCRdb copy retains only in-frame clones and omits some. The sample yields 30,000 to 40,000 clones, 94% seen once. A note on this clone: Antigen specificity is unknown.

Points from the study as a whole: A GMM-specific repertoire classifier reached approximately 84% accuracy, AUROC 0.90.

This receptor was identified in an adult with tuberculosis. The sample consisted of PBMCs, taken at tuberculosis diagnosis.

Here the CDR3 reads CASSSGFQPQHF. CDR3 nucleotide sequence: TGTGCCAGCAGTTCGGGGTTTCAGCCCCAGCATTTT. This sequence joins TRBV28 and TRBJ1-5; D uncertain. Germline V CDR1 and CDR2: MDHEN, SYDVKM. Trimming pared 4 bases from V and 6 bases from J, leaving 7 bases between. The CDR3 is 12 residues long.